This TCR beta chain was retrieved from a study of OX40 agonist ivuxolimab in advanced cancers. Study-wide findings and caveats: At doses 0.1 to 3.0 mg/kg, CD4+ and CD8+ clones expanded.

This clone was seen a single time. The antigen is undetermined. Profiled with immunoSEQ multiplex PCR; TCRdb holds only in-frame clones, not every one. There are about 21,000 clones in the sample; 88% occur only once, and 9.5% to 12% lies in the top ten. The CDR3 has 13 residues. From germline, CDR1 is SEHNR and CDR2 FQNEAQ (reference sequence). Deletions cut 5 bases from V and 1 base from J, with 5 bases between. V and J are TRBV7-9 and TRBJ2-2, with D perhaps matching TRBD1 (5 bases). The sequenced sample was CD4+ or CD8+ T cells sorted from blood, obtained in a trial of the OX40 agonist ivuxolimab. This sequence was found in an adult with an advanced solid tumor such as melanoma, head and neck, liver or kidney cancer. DNA for the CDR3: TGTGCCAGCAGCGACAGGAACACCGGGGAGCTGTTTTTT. Protein sequence: CASSDRNTGELFF.